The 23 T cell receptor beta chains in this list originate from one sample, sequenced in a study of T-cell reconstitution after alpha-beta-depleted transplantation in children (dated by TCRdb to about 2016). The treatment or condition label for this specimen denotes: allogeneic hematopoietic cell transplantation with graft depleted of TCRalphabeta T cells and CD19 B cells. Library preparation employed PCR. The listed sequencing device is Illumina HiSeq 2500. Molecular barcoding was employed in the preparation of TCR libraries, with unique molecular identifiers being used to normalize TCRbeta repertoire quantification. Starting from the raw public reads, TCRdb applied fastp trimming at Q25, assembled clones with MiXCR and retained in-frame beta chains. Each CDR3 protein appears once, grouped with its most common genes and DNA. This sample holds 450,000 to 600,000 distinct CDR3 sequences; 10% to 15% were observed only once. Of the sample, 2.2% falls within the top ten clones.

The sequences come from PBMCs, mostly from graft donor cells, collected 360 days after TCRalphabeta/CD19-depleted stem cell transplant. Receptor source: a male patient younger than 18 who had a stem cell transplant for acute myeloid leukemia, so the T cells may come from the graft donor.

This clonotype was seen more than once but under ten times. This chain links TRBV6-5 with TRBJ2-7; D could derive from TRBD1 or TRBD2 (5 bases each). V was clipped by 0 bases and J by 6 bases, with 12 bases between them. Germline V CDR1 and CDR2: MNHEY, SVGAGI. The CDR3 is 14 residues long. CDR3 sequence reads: CASSYSGASPEQYF. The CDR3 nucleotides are TGTGCCAGCAGTTACTCCGGGGCTTCACCCGAGCAGTACTTC.

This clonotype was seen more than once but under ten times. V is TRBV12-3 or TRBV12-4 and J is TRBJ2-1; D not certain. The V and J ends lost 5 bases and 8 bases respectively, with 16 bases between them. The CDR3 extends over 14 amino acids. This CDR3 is CASSRAEWGYEQFF. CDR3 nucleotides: TGTGCCAGCAGTCGGGCGGAGTGGGGTTATGAGCAGTTCTTC.

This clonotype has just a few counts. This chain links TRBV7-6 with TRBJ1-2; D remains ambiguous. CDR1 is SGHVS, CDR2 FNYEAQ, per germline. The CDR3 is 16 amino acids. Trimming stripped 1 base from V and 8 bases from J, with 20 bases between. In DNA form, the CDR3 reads TGTGCCAGCAGCTTAGGGAGCCGGGATACCAAAGGGGGCTACACCTTC. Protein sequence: CASSLGSRDTKGGYTF.

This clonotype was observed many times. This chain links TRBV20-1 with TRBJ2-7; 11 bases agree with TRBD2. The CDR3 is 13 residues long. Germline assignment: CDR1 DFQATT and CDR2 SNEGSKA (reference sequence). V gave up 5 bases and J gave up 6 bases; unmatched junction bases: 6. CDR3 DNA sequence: TGCAGTGCTGCCTTAGCGGGAGGGCCCGAGCAGTACTTC. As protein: CSAALAGGPEQYF.

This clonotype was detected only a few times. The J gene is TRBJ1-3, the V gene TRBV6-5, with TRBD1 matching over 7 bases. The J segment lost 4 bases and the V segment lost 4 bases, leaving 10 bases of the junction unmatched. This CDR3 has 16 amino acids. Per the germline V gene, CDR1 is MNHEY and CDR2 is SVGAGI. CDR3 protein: CASSFQGGWTGNTIYF. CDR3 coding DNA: TGTGCCAGCAGTTTCCAAGGGGGCTGGACGGGAAACACCATATATTTT.

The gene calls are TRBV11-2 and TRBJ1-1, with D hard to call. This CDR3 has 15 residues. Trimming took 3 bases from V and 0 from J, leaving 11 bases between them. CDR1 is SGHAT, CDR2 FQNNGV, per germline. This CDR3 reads CASSFRRILNTEAFF. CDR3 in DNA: TGTGCCAGCAGCTTCCGGAGAATATTGAACACTGAAGCTTTCTTT.

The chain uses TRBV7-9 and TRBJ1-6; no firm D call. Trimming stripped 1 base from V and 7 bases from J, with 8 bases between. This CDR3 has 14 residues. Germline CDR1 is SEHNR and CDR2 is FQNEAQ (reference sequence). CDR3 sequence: CASSLVSLNSPLHF. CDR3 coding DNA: TGTGCCAGCAGCTTAGTGAGCTTGAATTCACCCCTCCACTTT.

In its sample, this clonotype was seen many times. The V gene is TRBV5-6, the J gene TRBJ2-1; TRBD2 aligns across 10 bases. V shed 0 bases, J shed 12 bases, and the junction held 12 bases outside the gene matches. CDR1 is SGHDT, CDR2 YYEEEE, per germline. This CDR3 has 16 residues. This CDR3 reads CASSLAGGASGRMQFF. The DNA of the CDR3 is TGTGCCAGCAGCTTGGCCGGTGGGGCTAGCGGGAGAATGCAGTTCTTC.

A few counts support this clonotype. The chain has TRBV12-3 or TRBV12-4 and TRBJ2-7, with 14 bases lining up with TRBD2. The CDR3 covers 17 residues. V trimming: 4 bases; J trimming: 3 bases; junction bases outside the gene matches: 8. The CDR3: CASSSTSGREGYYEQYF. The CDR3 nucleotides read TGTGCCAGCAGTTCGACTAGCGGGAGGGAGGGCTACTACGAGCAGTACTTC.

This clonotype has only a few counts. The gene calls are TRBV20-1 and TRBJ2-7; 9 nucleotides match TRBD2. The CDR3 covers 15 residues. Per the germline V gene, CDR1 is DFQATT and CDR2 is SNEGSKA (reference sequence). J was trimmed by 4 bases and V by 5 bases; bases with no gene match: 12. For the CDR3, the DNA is TGCAGTGCTTCCCGACTAGCGGATCCTTCTTACGAGCAGTACTTC. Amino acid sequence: CSASRLADPSYEQYF.

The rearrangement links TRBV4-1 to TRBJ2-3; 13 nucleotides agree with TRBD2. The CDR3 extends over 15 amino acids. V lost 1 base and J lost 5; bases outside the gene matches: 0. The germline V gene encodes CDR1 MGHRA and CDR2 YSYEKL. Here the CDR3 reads CASSQGTSGRDTQYF. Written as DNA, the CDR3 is TGCGCCAGCAGCCAAGGGACTAGCGGGAGAGATACGCAGTATTTT.

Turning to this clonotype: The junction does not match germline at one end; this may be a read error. CDR3 DNA: TGCCGAACCCTGGACTACTCTAGCACAGATACGCAGTATTTT. Residues: CRTLDYSSTDTQYF. This chain joins TRBV2 and TRBJ2-3; possible D gene TRBD2, 6 bases. CDR1 and CDR2 (germline): SNHLY, FYNNEI. The CDR3 is made up of 14 amino acids.

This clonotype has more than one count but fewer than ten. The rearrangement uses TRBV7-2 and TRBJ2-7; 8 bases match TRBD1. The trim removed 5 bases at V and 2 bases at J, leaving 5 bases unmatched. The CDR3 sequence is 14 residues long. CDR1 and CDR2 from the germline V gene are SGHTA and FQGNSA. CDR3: CASSPTGATYEQYF. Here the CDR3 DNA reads TGTGCCAGCAGCCCGACAGGGGCCACCTACGAGCAGTACTTC.

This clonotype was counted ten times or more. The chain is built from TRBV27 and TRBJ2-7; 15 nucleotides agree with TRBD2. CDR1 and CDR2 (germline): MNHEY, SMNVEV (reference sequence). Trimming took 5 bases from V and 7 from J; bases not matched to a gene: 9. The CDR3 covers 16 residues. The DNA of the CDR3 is TGTGCCAGCAGTCCTTGGACTAGCGGGAGGGCCGGGGAGCAGTACTTC. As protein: CASSPWTSGRAGEQYF.

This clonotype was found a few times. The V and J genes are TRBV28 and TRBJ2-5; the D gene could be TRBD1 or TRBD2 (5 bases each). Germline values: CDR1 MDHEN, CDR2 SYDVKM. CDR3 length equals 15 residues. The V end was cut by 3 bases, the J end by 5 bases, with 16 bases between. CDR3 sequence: CASSFRPGTRETQYF. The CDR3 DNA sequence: TGTGCCAGCAGTTTCCGCCCAGGGACGCGGGAGACCCAGTACTTC. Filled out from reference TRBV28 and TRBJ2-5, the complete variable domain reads DVKVTQSSRYLVKRTGEKVFLECVQDMDHENMFWYRQDPGLGLRLIYFSYDVKMKEKGDIPEGYSVSREKKERFSLILESASTNQTSMYLCASSFRPGTRETQYFGPGTRLLVL.

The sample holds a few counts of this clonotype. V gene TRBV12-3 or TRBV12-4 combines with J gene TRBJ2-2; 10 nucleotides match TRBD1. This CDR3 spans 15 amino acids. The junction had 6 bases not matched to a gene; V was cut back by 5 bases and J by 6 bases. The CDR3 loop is CASSLRDRGAGELFF. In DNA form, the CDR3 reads TGTGCCAGCAGTCTCCGGGACAGGGGAGCCGGGGAGCTGTTTTTT.

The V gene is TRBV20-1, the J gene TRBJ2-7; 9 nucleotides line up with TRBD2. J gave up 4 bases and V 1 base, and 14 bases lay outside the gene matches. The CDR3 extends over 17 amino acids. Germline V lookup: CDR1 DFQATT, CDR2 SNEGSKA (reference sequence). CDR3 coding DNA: TGCAGTGCTAGAGTTAAAGAGGTGGCGGGAGGGCTGTACGAGCAGTACTTC. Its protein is CSARVKEVAGGLYEQYF.

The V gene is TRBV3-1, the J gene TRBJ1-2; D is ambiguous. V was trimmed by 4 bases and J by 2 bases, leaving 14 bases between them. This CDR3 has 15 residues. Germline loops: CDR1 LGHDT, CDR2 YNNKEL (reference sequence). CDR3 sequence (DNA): TGTGCCAGCAGCCCCCCTCCGAACGGGAACTATGGCTACACCTTC. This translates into CASSPPPNGNYGYTF.

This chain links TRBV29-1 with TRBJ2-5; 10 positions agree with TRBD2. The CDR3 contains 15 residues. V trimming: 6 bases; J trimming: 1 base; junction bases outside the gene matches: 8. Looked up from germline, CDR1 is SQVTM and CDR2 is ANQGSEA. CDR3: CSVILAGGFQETQYF. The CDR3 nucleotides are TGCAGCGTGATTTTAGCGGGAGGCTTCCAAGAGACCCAGTACTTC.

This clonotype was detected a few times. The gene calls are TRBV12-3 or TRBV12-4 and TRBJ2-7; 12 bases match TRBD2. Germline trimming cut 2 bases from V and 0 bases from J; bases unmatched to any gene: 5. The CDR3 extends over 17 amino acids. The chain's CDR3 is CASSLTRTSGVSYEQYF. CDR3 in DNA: TGTGCCAGCAGTTTAACCCGGACTAGCGGGGTCTCCTACGAGCAGTACTTC.

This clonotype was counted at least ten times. The CDR3 loop is CASSFTGTQLFF. For the CDR3, the DNA is TGTGCCAGCAGTTTTACCGGGACTCAGCTGTTTTTT. The V call is TRBV12-3 or TRBV12-4, the J call TRBJ2-2, with D maybe TRBD2 (6 bases). Trimming took off 3 bases at V and 12 bases at J, with 11 bases between the two ends. This CDR3 comprises 12 residues.

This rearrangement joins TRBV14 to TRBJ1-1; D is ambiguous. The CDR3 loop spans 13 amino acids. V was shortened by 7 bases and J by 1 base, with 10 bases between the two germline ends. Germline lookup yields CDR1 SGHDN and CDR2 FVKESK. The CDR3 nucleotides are TGTGCCAGCACTTCGAACAGGAACACTGAAGCTTTCTTT. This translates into CASTSNRNTEAFF.

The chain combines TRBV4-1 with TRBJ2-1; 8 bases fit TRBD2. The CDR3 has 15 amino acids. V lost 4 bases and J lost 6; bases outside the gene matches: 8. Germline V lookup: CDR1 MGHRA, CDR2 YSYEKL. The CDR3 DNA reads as TGCGCCAGCAGCCCTCAAGGACTAGCCGCCAATGAGCAGTTCTTC. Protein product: CASSPQGLAANEQFF.